These 9 T cell receptor beta chains share one sample of origin, sequenced in a study of shared clonotypes between healthy human individuals. The repertoire was sequenced with immunoSEQ multiplex PCR; TCRdb's copy has only in-frame clones and lacks some. The sample has some 1,100,000 clones, around three quarters seen once. Sample: memory CD4+ T cells from PBMCs. Stated subset: CD45RA-negative fraction. The receptors stem from a man between 18 and 35 years old in good health. Some clones in this sample may be carry-over from other donors' samples.

V is TRBV10-3 and J is TRBJ1-5, with 9 bases identical to TRBD1. The CDR3 loop spans 15 amino acids. V lost 6 bases and J lost 2; bases outside the gene matches: 5. Germline CDR1 ENHRY, CDR2 SYGVKD. In DNA, the CDR3 is TGTGCCATCAGCCGGGACAGGGAAGGCAATCAGCCCCAGCATTTT. As protein: CAISRDREGNQPQHF.

The gene calls are TRBV10-3 and TRBJ2-5; 7 bases align to TRBD1. The CDR3 has 13 amino acids. After removal of 3 bases from V and 9 bases from J, the junction contained 7 bases not matched to a gene. Germline CDR1 and CDR2: ENHRY and SYGVKD. The CDR3 DNA reads TGTGCCATCAGTGACAGGGGGTTCGGGGCCCAGTACTTC. Translated: CAISDRGFGAQYF.

The rearrangement links TRBV6-7 to TRBJ2-1; the D gene is possibly TRBD1 (7 bases). TRBV6-7 is labeled an ORF, and its function is uncertain. The V gene lost 6 bases and the J gene lost 1 base, with 22 bases spanning the gap. The CDR3 runs 18 residues. The CDR3 loop reads CASSPLRGATGSYNEQFF. CDR3 in DNA: TGTGCCAGCAGCCCCCTCAGGGGGGCGACCGGTTCCTACAATGAGCAGTTCTTC.

The chain has TRBV11-2 and TRBJ1-5; D ambiguous. V gave up 1 base and J gave up 4 bases, with 5 bases separating them. The CDR3 has 13 residues. Germline lookup yields CDR1 SGHAT and CDR2 FQNNGV. The CDR3 reads CASSLGRNQPQHF. CDR3 bases: TGTGCCAGCAGCTTAGGCAGAAATCAGCCCCAGCATTTT.

The genes are TRBV28 and TRBJ1-2; the D is unclear. V was cut by 2 bases and J by 5 bases, with 6 bases left in between. CDR3 length: 12 amino acids. Germline CDR1 MDHEN, CDR2 SYDVKM. The CDR3 sequence: CASSLERYGYTF. The CDR3 nucleotides read TGTGCCAGCAGTTTAGAGAGGTATGGCTACACCTTC.

J is TRBJ2-7 and V is TRBV6-1; tentative D call: TRBD1 (6 bases). CDR1 and CDR2 from the germline V gene are MNHNS and SASEGT. The CDR3 extends over 16 amino acids. The V gene lost 2 bases and the J gene lost 1 base, with 15 bases spanning the gap. The DNA for the CDR3 is TGTGCCAGCAGTGAATTTGGGCGAGGGGGTTCCTACGAGCAGTACTTC. Protein product: CASSEFGRGGSYEQYF.

The chain links TRBV27 to TRBJ2-7; D is ambiguous. Looked up from germline, CDR1 is MNHEY and CDR2 is SMNVEV (reference sequence). The CDR3 runs 14 residues. V was cut by 5 bases and J by 6 bases, with 17 bases left in between. CDR3 in DNA: TGTGCCAGCAGTCCCCAAGGGCCCCCGGGCGAGCAGTACTTC. Amino acid sequence: CASSPQGPPGEQYF.

J is TRBJ2-5 and V is TRBV6-5; 9 nucleotides align to TRBD1. Trimming cost V 6 bases and J 11 bases; bases outside gene matches: 4. This CDR3 contains 11 residues. Germline CDR1 is MNHEY and CDR2 is SVGAGI. The CDR3 here is CASRNDRGQYF. CDR3 nucleotides: TGTGCCAGCAGGAACGACAGGGGGCAGTACTTC.

This chain connects TRBV7-8 to TRBJ1-5, with D perhaps TRBD1 (5 bases). Deletions cut 1 base from V and 5 bases from J, with 12 bases between. In germline, CDR1 is SGHVS, CDR2 FQNEAQ. The CDR3 is made up of 15 amino acids. CDR3 nucleotides: TGTGCCAGCAGCTTAGGGGGACCCACCTATCAGCCCCAGCATTTT. Protein: CASSLGGPTYQPQHF.